This T cell receptor (beta chain) was identified in a study of Ad26.COV2.S vaccination and SARS-CoV-2 variants. Points from the study as a whole: From the TCR breadth and depth analyses, total T cell responses may have been underestimated.

Of note for this clone: The antigen is not known.

The CDR3 covers 16 residues. Germline assignment: CDR1 GTSNPN and CDR2 SVGIG (reference sequence). Trimming stripped 3 bases from V and 0 bases from J, with 15 bases between. This sample's treatment: around 19 received Ad26.COV2.S at low or high dose, single or two shots; about five received placebo; per-sample allocation not given. Collection of the samples took place on day 63 after the first injection of vaccine or placebo. Clones were read by immunoSEQ multiplex PCR, and TCRdb kept only the in-frame ones, dropping some. The table has 350,000 to 450,000 clones, roughly 87% seen once; the top ten hold roughly 3.6%.

V and J are TRBV30 and TRBJ1-5, with a tentative D call TRBD1 (5 bases). The receptor was derived from a person aged 18-60 years who received the Ad26.COV2.S COVID-19 vaccine or a placebo. Sequenced material: peripheral blood, taken in a trial of Ad26.COV2.S vaccine versus placebo. CDR3 bases: TGTGCCTGGAGACACGGGGACCTTCCTAGCAATCAGCCCCAGCATTTT. Residues: CAWRHGDLPSNQPQHF.